A selection of T cell receptor beta chains follows, all from one sample in a study of cytomegalovirus exposure and HLA in healthy donors. TCRdb's copy holds only in-frame clones and misses some; the assay was immunoSEQ multiplex PCR. This table has some 130,000 clones, around 72% appearing once. The material sequenced was PBMCs. These receptors were taken from a man aged 50-59 years in good health and CMV-seropositive. Each CDR3 is given with its conserved first and last residue. Fields, in order: clone size, D gene, J gene, V gene, CDR3 protein, CDR3 DNA. A D gene is named only where the DNA matches it firmly. Only some rows state a clone size, as once, few, many or a class for expanded clones.

size: .
D: .
J: TRBJ1-5
V: TRBV2
CDR3: CASRVGRNNQPQHF
DNA: TGTGCCAGCAGGGTGGGCCGTAACAATCAGCCCCAGCATTTT

size: few
D: TRBD1
J: TRBJ2-7
V: TRBV18
CDR3: CASSPIGQGAGEQYF
DNA: TGTGCCAGCTCACCTATAGGACAGGGGGCTGGGGAGCAGTACTTC

size: .
D: .
J: TRBJ2-5
V: TRBV7-8
CDR3: CASSLAGQKGAQYF
DNA: TGTGCCAGCAGCTTAGCGGGGCAGAAAGGGGCCCAGTACTTC

size: .
D: TRBD1
J: TRBJ1-5
V: TRBV6-6
CDR3: CASSPRTGGQPQHF
DNA: TGTGCCAGCAGTCCCAGGACAGGGGGGCAGCCCCAGCATTTT

size: .
D: .
J: TRBJ1-1
V: TRBV7-6
CDR3: CASSLYRLDRMETEAFF
DNA: TGTGCCAGCAGCTTATACCGATTAGACAGAATGGAGACTGAAGCTTTCTTT

size: .
D: .
J: TRBJ2-5
V: TRBV5-1
CDR3: CASSSPGFPETQYF
DNA: TGCGCCAGCAGCTCGCCAGGGTTCCCGGAGACCCAGTACTTC

size: .
D: TRBD1
J: TRBJ2-5
V: TRBV11-2
CDR3: CASSLGDRAQETQYF
DNA: TGTGCCAGCAGCCTTGGGGACAGGGCCCAAGAGACCCAGTACTTC

size: .
D: .
J: TRBJ2-2
V: TRBV7-2
CDR3: CASSRWGGGPGTGELFF
DNA: TGTGCCAGCAGCCGTTGGGGCGGGGGCCCCGGGACCGGGGAGCTGTTTTTT

size: .
D: TRBD1
J: TRBJ1-2
V: TRBV5-4
CDR3: CASSLAGGWSNYGYTF
DNA: TGTGCCAGCAGCTTGGCAGGGGGCTGGTCCAACTATGGCTACACCTTC

size: .
D: TRBD1
J: TRBJ1-4
V: TRBV18
CDR3: CASSPQGADEKLFF
DNA: TGTGCCAGCTCACCCCAGGGGGCGGATGAAAAACTGTTTTTT

size: once
D: TRBD2
J: TRBJ2-1
V: TRBV29-1
CDR3: CSVAGTSVNNEQFF
DNA: TGCAGCGTGGCCGGGACTAGCGTCAACAATGAGCAGTTCTTC

size: once
D: .
J: TRBJ2-1
V: TRBV14
CDR3: CASSHEEEQFF
DNA: TGTGCCAGCAGCCACGAGGAGGAGCAGTTCTTC

size: .
D: .
J: TRBJ2-3
V: TRBV2
CDR3: CASSVLGGDTQYF
DNA: TGTGCCAGCAGTGTGCTAGGAGGAGATACGCAGTATTTT

size: .
D: .
J: TRBJ2-1
V: TRBV7-2
CDR3: CASSSGRHNEQFF
DNA: TGTGCCAGCAGCAGCGGGCGTCACAATGAGCAGTTCTTC

size: once
D: TRBD2
J: TRBJ2-3
V: TRBV6-4
CDR3: CASSDTSAGGRDTQYF
DNA: TGTGCCAGCAGTGACACCTCAGCGGGGGGGAGGGATACGCAGTATTTT

size: .
D: TRBD1
J: TRBJ2-5
V: TRBV25-1
CDR3: CASSKHDRGETQYF
DNA: TGTGCCAGCAGTAAACACGACAGGGGAGAGACCCAGTACTTC

size: .
D: TRBD1
J: TRBJ1-1
V: TRBV9
CDR3: CASSGSPGQVAEAFF
DNA: TGTGCCAGCAGTGGGTCTCCGGGACAGGTCGCTGAAGCTTTCTTT

size: few
D: TRBD2
J: TRBJ2-5
V: TRBV27
CDR3: CASSSRAGGFQETQYF
DNA: TGTGCCAGCAGTTCACGGGCGGGGGGGTTCCAAGAGACCCAGTACTTC

size: .
D: .
J: TRBJ2-2
V: TRBV11-2
CDR3: CASSSPRWRANGELFF
DNA: TGTGCCAGCAGCTCCCCCCGCTGGAGGGCTAACGGGGAGCTGTTTTTT

size: .
D: TRBD2
J: TRBJ2-3
V: TRBV5-8
CDR3: CASSSGLAPDTQYF
DNA: TGTGCCAGCAGTAGCGGACTAGCCCCAGATACGCAGTATTTT

size: .
D: .
J: TRBJ2-7
V: TRBV4-1
CDR3: CASSQGGGYEQYF
DNA: TGCGCCAGCAGCCAAGGGGGCGGCTACGAGCAGTACTTC

size: few
D: .
J: TRBJ1-5
V: TRBV6-5
CDR3: CASSFPIDKRHF
DNA: TGTGCCAGCAGTTTTCCTATCGATAAAAGGCATTTT

size: .
D: TRBD1
J: TRBJ2-7
V: TRBV29-1
CDR3: CSVAPRQGVYEQYF
DNA: TGCAGCGTTGCCCCTAGACAGGGGGTATACGAGCAGTACTTC

size: .
D: TRBD2
J: TRBJ2-1
V: TRBV15
CDR3: CATSRERSGALGNEQFF
DNA: TGTGCCACCAGCAGAGAAAGGAGCGGGGCCCTGGGAAATGAGCAGTTCTTC

size: .
D: TRBD1
J: TRBJ2-3
V: TRBV7-9
CDR3: CASSSQPGQGTDTQYF
DNA: TGTGCCAGCAGCTCACAACCGGGACAGGGCACAGATACGCAGTATTTT

size: .
D: .
J: TRBJ1-4
V: TRBV19
CDR3: CASSPRGGLATNEKLFF
DNA: TGTGCCAGTAGTCCCCGGGGGGGTCTCGCAACTAATGAAAAACTGTTTTTT

size: once
D: TRBD2
J: TRBJ2-3
V: TRBV18
CDR3: CASSASGRSSTDTQYF
DNA: TGTGCCAGCTCAGCTAGCGGGCGATCTAGCACAGATACGCAGTATTTT

size: few
D: TRBD2
J: TRBJ2-3
V: TRBV6-5
CDR3: CASSASGGAGDTQYF
DNA: TGTGCCAGCAGCGCTAGCGGGGGGGCGGGAGATACGCAGTATTTT

size: few
D: TRBD1
J: TRBJ1-4
V: TRBV7-9
CDR3: CASTFGTDNEKLFF
DNA: TGTGCCAGTACCTTTGGGACAGATAATGAAAAACTGTTTTTT

size: .
D: TRBD1
J: TRBJ2-4
V: TRBV2
CDR3: CASSERGSGGFNVANIQYF
DNA: TGTGCCAGCAGTGAAAGGGGGTCAGGGGGCTTTAACGTTGCAAACATTCAGTACTTC

size: .
D: .
J: TRBJ2-2
V: TRBV7-9
CDR3: CASSLVRGSGELFF
DNA: TGTGCCAGCAGCTTAGTAAGGGGGTCCGGGGAGCTGTTTTTT

size: .
D: .
J: TRBJ2-1
V: TRBV6-5
CDR3: CASSSPGGRPRGEQFF
DNA: TGTGCCAGCAGTTCCCCCGGGGGACGGCCTAGGGGTGAGCAGTTCTTC

size: .
D: TRBD1
J: TRBJ2-7
V: TRBV2
CDR3: CASSQGTGGEQYF
DNA: TGTGCCAGCAGCCAAGGGACAGGGGGCGAGCAGTACTTC

size: .
D: TRBD2
J: TRBJ2-3
V: TRBV11-3
CDR3: CASSPWTSGSDSDTQYF
DNA: TGTGCCAGCAGCCCCTGGACTAGCGGGAGTGATTCAGATACGCAGTATTTT

size: .
D: .
J: TRBJ2-7
V: TRBV6-1
CDR3: CASSGSGGISYEQYF
DNA: TGTGCCAGCAGTGGTTCAGGAGGGATCTCCTACGAGCAGTACTTC

size: .
D: TRBD2
J: TRBJ2-1
V: TRBV11-3
CDR3: CASSLVSGSSSEQFF
DNA: TGTGCCAGCAGCTTAGTTAGCGGGAGTTCATCTGAGCAGTTCTTC

size: .
D: .
J: TRBJ1-2
V: TRBV7-9
CDR3: CASSYLQVDYGYTF
DNA: TGTGCCAGCAGCTACCTCCAGGTAGACTATGGCTACACCTTC

size: once
D: TRBD2
J: TRBJ2-5
V: TRBV7-8
CDR3: CASSILTSGGAWEETQYF
DNA: TGTGCCAGCAGTATTTTAACTAGCGGGGGGGCATGGGAAGAGACCCAGTACTTC

size: .
D: .
J: TRBJ1-3
V: TRBV28
CDR3: CASTLGGALHSGNTIYF
DNA: TGTGCCAGCACCCTAGGGGGGGCTCTCCACTCTGGAAACACCATATATTTT

size: once
D: .
J: TRBJ2-2
V: TRBV19
CDR3: CASSTLAARSTGELFF
DNA: TGTGCCAGTAGCACCTTAGCGGCCAGAAGCACCGGGGAGCTGTTTTTT

size: .
D: TRBD1
J: TRBJ2-5
V: TRBV7-6
CDR3: CASSRWGRGLQETQYF
DNA: TGTGCCAGCAGCCGCTGGGGCAGGGGGCTTCAAGAGACCCAGTACTTC

size: .
D: TRBD2
J: TRBJ2-7
V: TRBV27
CDR3: CASSLKAGAREQYF
DNA: TGTGCCAGCAGTTTAAAGGCGGGAGCTAGGGAGCAGTACTTC

size: .
D: TRBD1
J: TRBJ1-1
V: TRBV6-1
CDR3: CASSVTGEGTEAFF
DNA: TGTGCCAGCAGTGTGACAGGGGAAGGCACTGAAGCTTTCTTT

size: .
D: .
J: TRBJ1-5
V: TRBV2
CDR3: CASKGNSYQPQHF
DNA: TGTGCCAGCAAGGGGAACTCATATCAGCCCCAGCATTTT

size: .
D: TRBD1
J: TRBJ1-2
V: TRBV18
CDR3: CASSPGTDPGYTF
DNA: TGTGCCAGCTCACCCGGGACAGATCCAGGCTACACCTTC

size: many
D: TRBD2
J: TRBJ2-2
V: TRBV6-1
CDR3: CASSGGRELDTGELFF
DNA: TGTGCCAGCAGTGGGGGGAGGGAGTTAGACACCGGGGAGCTGTTTTTT

size: few
D: TRBD1
J: TRBJ1-2
V: TRBV2
CDR3: CASSEAPGTGGNGYTF
DNA: TGTGCCAGCAGTGAAGCCCCAGGGACAGGGGGAAATGGCTACACCTTC

size: few
D: .
J: TRBJ1-1
V: TRBV28
CDR3: CASSPRVFLNTEAFF
DNA: TGTGCCAGCAGCCCCCGGGTCTTCTTGAACACTGAAGCTTTCTTT

size: .
D: .
J: TRBJ1-6
V: TRBV4-2
CDR3: CASSREGVGSPLHF
DNA: TGTGCCAGCAGCCGGGAGGGGGTAGGGTCACCCCTCCACTTT

size: .
D: .
J: TRBJ2-2
V: TRBV11-3
CDR3: CASAVRTFTGELFF
DNA: TGTGCCAGCGCTGTCCGGACATTCACCGGGGAGCTGTTTTTT

size: .
D: .
J: TRBJ1-2
V: TRBV16
CDR3: CASSHGGVGQRGEGYTF
DNA: TGTGCCAGCAGCCATGGGGGAGTTGGACAGCGAGGGGAAGGCTACACCTTC

size: .
D: TRBD1
J: TRBJ1-1
V: TRBV2
CDR3: CASRGRGGFTEAFF
DNA: TGTGCCAGCAGGGGCAGAGGGGGCTTCACTGAAGCTTTCTTT